This TCR beta chain was observed in a study of siplizumab effects on memory and regulatory T cells. Study-level results: It was not possible to assign a naive or memory phenotype to roughly 80-97% of proliferating CD4+ or CD8+ clones. Where siplizumab was present, mappable alloreactive CD4+ clones averaged approximately 73% Treg-derived, compared with less than 35% in controls.

Using immunoSEQ multiplex PCR, the repertoire was profiled, and TCRdb retains in-frame clones only, with some absent. The sample includes roughly 50,000 clones, roughly 97% of them seen just once. Trimming left V 0 bases short and J 10 bases short, with 13 bases between. Per germline, CDR1 MNHNY and CDR2 SVGAGI (reference sequence). This CDR3 contains 15 residues. As for this clone: Its cognate antigen is unknown.

V and J are TRBV6-6 and TRBJ1-6; D call uncertain. The receptor's source is a human donor in good health. Sequences were obtained from naive CD4+ T cells sorted from blood. The DNA for the CDR3 is TGTGCCAGCAGTTACTCGGGTGGGGAAAGGTCACCCCTCCACTTT. This codes for CASSYSGGERSPLHF.